Listed below are T cell receptor beta chains from one sample, sequenced in a study of cytomegalovirus exposure and HLA in healthy donors. Data came from immunoSEQ multiplex PCR; TCRdb stores just in-frame clones and leaves some out. The sample lists about 220,000 clones, about four fifths occurring once. The specimen sequenced was PBMCs. Receptors originate from a middle-aged man in good health and CMV-seropositive. The CDR3 runs from the conserved cysteine through the conserved F or W. Each record gives: CDR3 DNA, CDR3 protein, D gene, V gene, J gene, clone size. The D gene is left open where the match is weak. The listing skips clone size in some rows; elsewhere it reads once, few, many or a size class.

TGTGCCAGCAGTGTCCAATCCCCGGGACTAGCGGCGAGCTCCTACGAGCAGTACTTC	CASSVQSPGLAASSYEQYF	TRBD2	TRBV6-1	TRBJ2-7	-
TGTGCCAGCTCAGGCGGGAGCTCCTACAATGAGCAGTTCTTC	CASSGGSSYNEQFF	TRBD2	TRBV18	TRBJ2-1	-
TGTGCCAGCAGTGAAGCGGCGGGAATGAACACTGAAGCTTTCTTT	CASSEAAGMNTEAFF	-	TRBV6-1	TRBJ1-1	-
TGTGCCAGCAGTTTCAACGGGGGCTACAATGAGCAGTTCTTC	CASSFNGGYNEQFF	-	TRBV27	TRBJ2-1	-
TGTGCCAGCAGCGTAGTACCCGCGGGGACTGAAGCTTTCTTT	CASSVVPAGTEAFF	-	TRBV9	TRBJ1-1	-
TGTGCCAGCTCACCACCGTCGGCGGGAGGGGCCCACAATGAGCAGTTCTTC	CASSPPSAGGAHNEQFF	TRBD2	TRBV18	TRBJ2-1	once
TGTGCCAGCAGCTTAGGGTGGCGGGAGTTTGGGTATGAGCAGTTCTTC	CASSLGWREFGYEQFF	TRBD2	TRBV7-8	TRBJ2-1	few
TGCGCCAGCAGCTTGAACGGCCCTAGCGGAGGGGAGTCCGGGGAGCTGTTTTTT	CASSLNGPSGGESGELFF	TRBD2	TRBV5-1	TRBJ2-2	-
TGTGCCATCAGTGAGTCGGGACAGGGTTATGACATTCAGTACTTC	CAISESGQGYDIQYF	TRBD1	TRBV10-3	TRBJ2-4	-
TGTGCCAGCAGTTTCGAGGGGGCGAGAGTAGAGACCCAGTACTTC	CASSFEGARVETQYF	TRBD1	TRBV28	TRBJ2-5	once
TGTGCCAGCAGCTTAGACACAGGGCTAGAGACCCAGTACTTC	CASSLDTGLETQYF	-	TRBV11-1	TRBJ2-5	-
TGTGCCAGCTACCCTGGCAGATTGAACACTGAAGCTTTCTTT	CASYPGRLNTEAFF	-	TRBV27	TRBJ1-1	-
TGTGCCAGCAGCTCAACCGGGACTAGCGCTGAGCAGTTCTTC	CASSSTGTSAEQFF	TRBD2	TRBV7-3	TRBJ2-1	-
TGTGCCAGCAGTTCAACCGGGACTGGGAACTCTGGCTACACCTTC	CASSSTGTGNSGYTF	-	TRBV27	TRBJ1-2	-
TGTGCCAGCAGCTACAGTTGGAATCAGCCCCAGCATTTT	CASSYSWNQPQHF	-	TRBV5-8	TRBJ1-5	-
TGCGCCAGCGGGACAGGGGAGAACACCGGGGAGCTGTTTTTT	CASGTGENTGELFF	TRBD1	TRBV5-1	TRBJ2-2	-
TGTGCCAGTAGTGCCCGGGACAGGGGCACAGATACGCAGTATTTT	CASSARDRGTDTQYF	TRBD1	TRBV19	TRBJ2-3	-
TGTGCCAGCAGCTCCCCCCGGACAGGGCGTTATGAGCAGTTCTTC	CASSSPRTGRYEQFF	TRBD1	TRBV7-2	TRBJ2-1	-